A single sample is the source of the 16 T cell receptor beta chains below, sequenced in a study of shared clonotypes between healthy human individuals. TCRdb keeps only in-frame clones here, not all; method: immunoSEQ multiplex PCR. Of some 1,100,000 clones in the sample, approximately 80% were seen once. Sequenced material: memory CD4+ T cells from PBMCs. Documented subset: CD45RA-negative fraction. Receptor source: a man between 18 and 35 years old in good health. Some clones in this sample may be carry-over from other donors' samples.

The CDR3 region is CASRAPGTADNEQFF. CDR3 in DNA: TGCGCCAGCAGGGCTCCCGGGACAGCAGACAATGAGCAGTTCTTC. The chain has TRBV4-1 and TRBJ2-1; 7 bases are a match to TRBD1. Germline-derived CDR1 and CDR2 are MGHRA and YSYEKL. CDR3 size: 15 residues. Unmatched junction bases numbered 10, after V lost 6 bases and J lost 5 bases.

This sequence joins TRBV7-2 and TRBJ2-5, with 8 bases fitting TRBD1. Germline V gives CDR1 SGHTA, CDR2 FQGNSA. CDR3 length equals 15 residues. Trimming took 1 base from V and 2 from J; bases not matched to a gene: 3. The CDR3 loop reads CASSLGQGAQETQYF. CDR3 bases: TGTGCCAGCAGCTTAGGGCAGGGGGCTCAAGAGACCCAGTACTTC.

The chain carries TRBV11-2 and TRBJ2-2, with 8 nucleotides matching TRBD2. Germline CDR1 and CDR2: SGHAT and FQNNGV. J gave up 1 base and V 7 bases, and 5 bases lay outside the gene matches. The CDR3 sequence is 15 residues long. Written as DNA, the CDR3 is TGTGCCAGCATGCCGGGACTAGGGAACACCGGGGAGCTGTTTTTT. The encoded protein is CASMPGLGNTGELFF.

The chain combines TRBV6-6 with TRBJ1-1; D ambiguous. Germline V CDR1 and CDR2: MNHNY, SVGAGI (reference sequence). V lost 6 bases and J lost 3, with 8 bases in between. This CDR3 has 12 amino acids. DNA for the CDR3: TGTGCCAGCAGCAAACAAGACACTGAAGCTTTCTTT. This encodes CASSKQDTEAFF.

The chain joins TRBV5-4 to TRBJ2-2; 10 nucleotides agree with TRBD1. The CDR3 is made up of 14 amino acids. With V trimmed by 5 bases and J by 10 bases, 8 bases remained unmatched. In germline, CDR1 is SGHNT, CDR2 YYREEE (reference sequence). In DNA form, the CDR3 reads TGTGCCAGCAGAAGGGACAGGGGTCCCGAGGAGCTGTTTTTT. Amino acids: CASRRDRGPEELFF. Full variable domain (outside the CDR3, taken from reference TRBV5-4 and TRBJ2-2): ETGVTQSPTHLIKTRGQQVTLRCSSQSGHNTVSWYQQALGQGPQFIFQYYREEENGRGNFPPRFSGLQFPNYSSELNVNALELDDSALYLCASRRDRGPEELFFGEGSRLTVL.

The V gene is TRBV7-2, the J gene TRBJ2-3, with TRBD1 as a possible D gene (6 bases). CDR3 length equals 14 residues. CDR1 is SGHTA, CDR2 FQGNSA, per germline. V was shortened by 5 bases and J by 6 bases, with 15 bases between the two germline ends. The CDR3 region is CASSTRRGLDTQYF. DNA for the CDR3: TGTGCCAGCAGCACCCGCAGGGGTTTGGATACGCAGTATTTT.

The chain carries TRBV11-1 and TRBJ2-4; TRBD2 is a possible D gene (6 bases). Looked up from germline, CDR1 is SGHAT and CDR2 is FQDESV (reference sequence). The CDR3 is made up of 15 amino acids. V was cut by 3 bases and J by 8 bases, with 17 bases left in between. The DNA for the CDR3 is TGTGCCAGCAGCTTTAAAGGGAACCCGGGGGACATTCAGTACTTC. Its translation: CASSFKGNPGDIQYF.

This clone appeared a single time. The V and J genes are TRBV18 and TRBJ1-4; no firm D call. CDR1 and CDR2 (germline): KGHSH, LQKENI. V was trimmed by 3 bases and J by 8 bases, leaving 13 bases between them. The CDR3 is 14 residues long. The CDR3 nucleotides read TGTGCCAGCTCACCCTCGCCCCAAGGCGAAAAACTGTTTTTT. This encodes CASSPSPQGEKLFF.

The chain recombines TRBV28 with TRBJ1-5; no clear D gene. Germline V lookup: CDR1 MDHEN, CDR2 SYDVKM. Trimming left V 6 bases short and J 4 bases short, with 16 bases between. The CDR3 consists of 15 residues. CDR3 DNA sequence: TGTGCCAGCAGCGTGGAGCGGGCCCGGAATCAGCCCCAGCATTTT. Protein product: CASSVERARNQPQHF. The whole variable domain, filled in from reference TRBV28 and TRBJ1-5, reads DVKVTQSSRYLVKRTGEKVFLECVQDMDHENMFWYRQDPGLGLRLIYFSYDVKMKEKGDIPEGYSVSREKKERFSLILESASTNQTSMYLCASSVERARNQPQHFGDGTRLSIL.

The CDR3 here is CASSFLGTSSVNSYNEQFF. CDR3 DNA sequence: TGTGCCAGCAGCTTCTTAGGGACTAGCAGCGTGAACTCCTACAATGAGCAGTTCTTC. V is TRBV5-6 and J is TRBJ2-1; 9 nucleotides match TRBD2. Germline CDR1 and CDR2: SGHDT and YYEEEE. The trim removed 2 bases at V and 0 bases at J, leaving 12 bases unmatched. The CDR3 is made up of 19 amino acids.

This chain joins TRBV28 and TRBJ2-5; TRBD2 might be the D (5 bases). Between the trimmed V and J ends, which lost 3 bases and 7 bases, there was a span of 15 bases. Germline-derived CDR1 and CDR2 are MDHEN and SYDVKM. The CDR3 loop spans 14 amino acids. The CDR3, as DNA: TGTGCCAGCAGTTTTCGAGGAGCCGAGGGGACCCAGTACTTC. The encoded protein is CASSFRGAEGTQYF.

V is TRBV4-2 and J is TRBJ1-2; tentatively, D is TRBD1 (6 bases). The V gene lost 4 bases and the J gene lost 4 bases, with 19 bases spanning the gap. Germline V gene sequence: CDR1 LGHNA, CDR2 YNFKEQ. The CDR3 length is 16 residues. CDR3 residues: CASSPQSNREFYGYTF. DNA of the CDR3: TGTGCCAGCAGCCCGCAGTCCAACAGGGAATTCTATGGCTACACCTTC.

V and J are TRBV2 and TRBJ2-5; D possibly uses TRBD1 or TRBD2 (7 bases each). The germline V gene has CDR1 SNHLY and CDR2 FYNNEI. V was shortened by 5 bases and J by 5 bases, with 15 bases between the two germline ends. The CDR3 spans 14 residues. The CDR3, as DNA: TGTGCCAGCAGTAACAACAGGGGAGGGGAGACCCAGTACTTC. This sequence encodes CASSNNRGGETQYF. Together with reference TRBV2 and TRBJ2-5, the CDR3 gives the full variable domain: EPEVTQTPSHQVTQMGQEVILRCVPISNHLYFYWYRQILGQKVEFLVSFYNNEISEKSEIFDDQFSVERPDGSNFTLKIRSTKLEDSAMYFCASSNNRGGETQYFGPGTRLLVL.

J is TRBJ2-3 and V is TRBV7-3, with D perhaps matching TRBD1 or TRBD2 (6 bases each). The germline V gene has CDR1 SGHTA and CDR2 FQGTGA. There are 16 residues in the CDR3. Trimming removed 5 bases at V and 1 base at J, with 16 bases between. The CDR3 here is CASSIQTGGGTDTQYF. CDR3 nucleotide sequence: TGTGCCAGCAGCATACAGACCGGGGGCGGCACAGATACGCAGTATTTT.

The CDR3 spells CASRRNWSRESAQYF. CDR3 DNA sequence: TGTGCCAGCAGGAGGAACTGGTCCAGGGAATCGGCCCAGTACTTC. The V call is TRBV6-1, the J call TRBJ2-5, with a tentative D call TRBD1 (5 bases). Trimming removed 6 bases from V and 9 bases from J, with 23 bases in between. The V gene's germline CDR1 is MNHNS and CDR2 SASEGT. The CDR3 length is 15 residues.

This chain uses TRBV30 with TRBJ1-1, with a possible D match to TRBD1 (6 bases). The CDR3 consists of 15 residues. V lost 2 bases to trimming and J lost 7 bases, with 20 bases between them. CDR1 GTSNPN and CDR2 SVGIG come from the germline V gene (reference sequence). As DNA, the CDR3 is TGTGCCTGGAGTCCCCAGGGGCTGGTCTGGGGTGAAGCTTTCTTT. This translates into CAWSPQGLVWGEAFF.